The 27 T cell receptor beta chains listed next were all sequenced from one sample in a study of blood T cell repertoires in COVID-19. Generated by immunoSEQ multiplex PCR, the TCRdb table keeps only in-frame clones and is missing some. The sample lists about 120,000 clones; about 83% were seen once. Sequencing was carried out using peripheral blood. These TCRs come from a woman in her forties or fifties with acute or convalescent COVID-19.

The chain couples TRBV6-5 to TRBJ2-1; no clear D. Germline V gene lookup returns CDR1 MNHEY and CDR2 SVGAGI. Trimming removed 0 bases from V and 4 bases from J, with 13 bases in between. The CDR3 is 16 amino acids. CDR3 in amino acids: CASSYSIQAIYNEQFF. CDR3 bases: TGTGCCAGCAGTTACTCGATCCAGGCAATATACAATGAGCAGTTCTTC.

The rearrangement joins TRBV5-4 to TRBJ2-1; 8 nucleotides match TRBD2. Per germline, CDR1 SGHNT and CDR2 YYREEE (reference sequence). The V and J ends lost 4 bases and 1 base, in that order; junction bases with no gene match: 7. This CDR3 comprises 16 residues. CDR3 loop: CASSRGGGSSYNEQFF. The CDR3, as DNA: TGTGCCAGCAGCCGGGGGGGCGGGAGTTCCTACAATGAGCAGTTCTTC.

This clone showed up just once. This sequence joins TRBV6-2 or TRBV6-3 and TRBJ1-5, with D uncertain. The germline gives CDR1 MNHEY, CDR2 SVGEGT. V gave up 2 bases and J gave up 1 base, with 6 bases separating them. The CDR3 contains 14 residues. The CDR3 protein is CASSYERSNQPQHF. DNA for the CDR3: TGTGCCAGCAGTTACGAACGGAGCAATCAGCCCCAGCATTTT.

This clone was recorded a few times. CDR3 protein: CASSQDPGTGGSYEQYF. The CDR3 bases are TGCGCCAGCAGCCAAGACCCGGGGACAGGGGGCTCCTACGAGCAGTACTTC. The chain recombines TRBV4-1 with TRBJ2-7; TRBD1 matches 11 bases. This CDR3 contains 17 residues. Germline CDR1 reads MGHRA; CDR2 reads YSYEKL. Losses at the gene ends were 0 bases for V and 0 bases for J; bases not matched to a gene: 4.

The chain couples TRBV7-9 to TRBJ1-4; D is uncertain. V lost 5 bases and J lost 8, with 12 bases in between. The CDR3 runs to 13 residues. Per germline, CDR1 SEHNR and CDR2 FQNEAQ (reference sequence). Written as DNA, the CDR3 is TGTGCCAGCAGCGTGAGGGAGCAGGAAAAACTGTTTTTT. It is translated as CASSVREQEKLFF.

The chain combines TRBV5-1 with TRBJ2-1, with 8 positions matching TRBD1. J gave up 6 bases and V 4 bases, and 6 bases lay outside the gene matches. The CDR3 spans 14 residues. Germline assignment: CDR1 SGHRS and CDR2 YFSETQ. The DNA of the CDR3 is TGCGCCAGCAGCAAGGGGACAGGTGGCAATGAGCAGTTCTTC. It yields the protein CASSKGTGGNEQFF.

J is TRBJ2-1 and V is TRBV9, with D unresolved. The V gene's germline CDR1 is SGDLS and CDR2 YYNGEE. The CDR3 runs to 15 residues. The ends were cut back, 3 bases at V and 6 bases at J, with 16 bases in the middle. For the CDR3, the DNA is TGTGCCAGCAGCGCCTATCGTACTACGGGCAATGAGCAGTTCTTC. Amino acids: CASSAYRTTGNEQFF. The full variable domain, in which reference TRBV9 and TRBJ2-1 provide the parts outside the CDR3, is DSGVTQTPKHLITATGQRVTLRCSPRSGDLSVYWYQQSLDQGLQFLIQYYNGEERAKGNILERFSAQQFPDLHSELNLSSLELGDSALYFCASSAYRTTGNEQFFGPGTRLTVL.

This chain connects TRBV19 to TRBJ1-5; 8 nucleotides match TRBD1. V trimming: 9 bases; J trimming: 1 base; junction bases outside the gene matches: 14. The CDR3 consists of 17 residues. The V gene's germline CDR1 is LNHDA and CDR2 SQIVND (reference sequence). In nucleotides, the CDR3 is TGTGCCAGCTCCAACATAAAGGGACAGGCGAGCAATCAGCCCCAGCATTTT. It encodes CASSNIKGQASNQPQHF.

In its sample, this clone was seen a few times. The J gene is TRBJ2-1, the V gene TRBV11-3; unclear D gene. Germline CDR1 reads SGHNT; CDR2 reads YENEEA. Trimming left V 5 bases short and J 9 bases short, with 14 bases between. CDR3 length: 13 residues. CDR3 bases: TGTGCCAGCAGCCCCGATATGGGCTTTGAGCAGTTCTTC. It is translated as CASSPDMGFEQFF.

This chain uses TRBV9 with TRBJ2-2, with 8 bases that match TRBD1. The CDR3 covers 17 residues. V trimming: 0 bases; J trimming: 3 bases; junction bases outside the gene matches: 7. Per the germline V gene, CDR1 is SGDLS and CDR2 is YYNGEE. The CDR3 region has the DNA TGTGCCAGCAGCGTAGCCCCAGGGGGCGCGGACACCGGGGAGCTGTTTTTT. This encodes CASSVAPGGADTGELFF.

This rearrangement joins TRBV5-6 to TRBJ1-6, with TRBD1 matching 7 bases. The V segment lost 4 bases and the J segment 7 bases; nucleotides outside the gene matches: 5. The V gene's germline CDR1 is SGHDT and CDR2 YYEEEE. There are 14 residues in the CDR3. The CDR3 loop is CASSAGGKNSPLHF. The CDR3 bases are TGTGCCAGCAGCGCAGGGGGTAAGAATTCACCCCTCCACTTT.

This rearrangement joins TRBV5-6 to TRBJ2-7; TRBD2 matches at 15 bases. J gave up 9 bases and V 0 bases, and 1 base lay outside the gene matches. The CDR3 has 14 amino acids. CDR1 and CDR2 from the germline V gene are SGHDT and YYEEEE. The CDR3 nucleotides read TGTGCCAGCAGCTTGGAGGGACTAGCGGGAGGGCAGTACTTC. Protein product: CASSLEGLAGGQYF. Full variable domain (remainder filled in from reference TRBV5-6 and TRBJ2-7): DAGVTQSPTHLIKTRGQQVTLRCSPKSGHDTVSWYQQALGQGPQFIFQYYEEEERQRGNFPDRFSGHQFPNYSSELNVNALLLGDSALYLCASSLEGLAGGQYFGPGTRLTVT.

The J gene is TRBJ2-2, the V gene TRBV19, with TRBD1 matching 9 bases. This CDR3 spans 17 amino acids. With 1 base clipped from V and 0 bases from J, the junction kept 3 bases outside the gene matches. The germline gives CDR1 LNHDA, CDR2 SQIVND (reference sequence). DNA of the CDR3: TGTGCCAGTAGTATAGGGACAGGGGCGACGAACACCGGGGAGCTGTTTTTT. Its protein is CASSIGTGATNTGELFF.

The V and J genes are TRBV9 and TRBJ2-3; the D gene is possibly TRBD2 (6 bases). The V gene lost 4 bases and the J gene lost 2 bases, with 11 bases spanning the gap. Germline assignment: CDR1 SGDLS and CDR2 YYNGEE. This CDR3 has 14 amino acids. CDR3 DNA sequence: TGTGCCAGCAGCTATGGACTAACCACAGATACGCAGTATTTT. Translating it yields CASSYGLTTDTQYF.

This chain joins TRBV7-2 and TRBJ2-7; 9 bases are a match to TRBD2. Per the germline V gene, CDR1 is SGHTA and CDR2 is FQGNSA. After removal of 2 bases from V and 0 bases from J, the junction contained 2 bases not matched to a gene. The CDR3 runs 15 residues. CDR3 coding DNA: TGTGCCAGCAGCTTAAGCGGGAGGCTCTCCTACGAGCAGTACTTC. Protein: CASSLSGRLSYEQYF. The entire variable domain, with the rest obtained from reference TRBV7-2 and TRBJ2-7, is as follows: GAGVSQSPSNKVTEKGKDVELRCDPISGHTALYWYRQSLGQGLEFLIYFQGNSAPDKSGLPSDRFSAERTGGSVSTLTIQRTQQEDSAVYLCASSLSGRLSYEQYFGPGTRLTVT.

The chain recombines TRBV5-5 with TRBJ2-3; 7 nucleotides agree with TRBD1. J lost 0 bases, V lost 5 bases, and 3 bases had no gene match. The CDR3 loop spans 14 amino acids. Germline CDR1 SGHKS, CDR2 YYEKEE (reference sequence). CDR3 sequence (DNA): TGTGCCAGCAGACCGGACAGGAGCACAGATACGCAGTATTTT. Translation: CASRPDRSTDTQYF.

The genes are TRBV5-1 and TRBJ2-3; TRBD1 aligns across 8 bases. J lost 4 bases, V lost 5 bases, and 6 bases had no gene match. The germline CDR1 and CDR2 sequences are SGHRS and YFSETQ. The CDR3 has 14 amino acids. As DNA, the CDR3 is TGCGCCAGCAGAGCCCAGGGGGCCGCAGATACGCAGTATTTT. This codes for CASRAQGAADTQYF.

The chain couples TRBV19 to TRBJ1-2; maybe TRBD1 (6 bases). From germline, CDR1 is LNHDA and CDR2 SQIVND (reference sequence). V was clipped by 5 bases and J by 6 bases, with 16 bases between them. The CDR3 has 14 residues. The DNA of the CDR3 is TGTGCCAGTAGTTCCAATCCTGAGGGGGATGGCTACACCTTC. It encodes CASSSNPEGDGYTF.

The chain employs TRBV4-2 and TRBJ1-2, with D maybe TRBD1 (6 bases). V was trimmed by 4 bases and J by 4 bases, leaving 22 bases between them. CDR3 length: 17 residues. Germline CDR1 LGHNA, CDR2 YNFKEQ. DNA of the CDR3: TGTGCCAGCAGCCCTACGGACAGATCCTTAGGATTCTATGGCTACACCTTC. Its translation is CASSPTDRSLGFYGYTF.

The CDR3 region is CASSARGDTQYF. CDR3 bases: TGCGCCAGCAGCGCAAGAGGCGATACGCAGTATTTT. The chain joins TRBV5-1 to TRBJ2-3, with D unclear. The CDR3 spans 12 residues. V was clipped by 4 bases and J by 6 bases, with 9 bases between them. Germline V lookup: CDR1 SGHRS, CDR2 YFSETQ.

The chain couples TRBV19 to TRBJ1-2; 7 nucleotides align to TRBD1. The CDR3 length is 14 residues. With 8 bases clipped from V and 1 base from J, the junction kept 7 bases outside the gene matches. Germline lookup yields CDR1 LNHDA and CDR2 SQIVND (reference sequence). DNA for the CDR3: TGTGCCAGTGAAAGAAGGGGGCTTAACTATGGCTACACCTTC. It translates to CASERRGLNYGYTF.

This clone came up once. This chain connects TRBV7-9 to TRBJ1-2, with D perhaps TRBD1 (5 bases). CDR1 SEHNR and CDR2 FQNEAQ come from the germline V gene (reference sequence). CDR3 length equals 14 residues. V lost 1 base to trimming and J lost 5 bases, with 11 bases between them. The CDR3 region is CASSLEGPPYGYTF. In nucleotides, the CDR3 is TGTGCCAGCAGCTTAGAGGGGCCCCCATATGGCTACACCTTC.

This clone was found once. The rearrangement joins TRBV5-1 to TRBJ1-5; 10 bases map to TRBD1. The V segment lost 3 bases and the J segment 7 bases; nucleotides outside the gene matches: 4. The CDR3 runs 14 residues. Germline CDR1 and CDR2: SGHRS and YFSETQ. In nucleotides, the CDR3 is TGCGCCAGCAGCTACGGACAGGGGGACCAGCCCCAGCATTTT. Its translation is CASSYGQGDQPQHF. The full variable domain, completed using reference TRBV5-1 and TRBJ1-5, is KAGVTQTPRYLIKTRGQQVTLSCSPISGHRSVSWYQQTPGQGLQFLFEYFSETQRNKGNFPGRFSGRQFSNSRSEMNVSTLELGDSALYLCASSYGQGDQPQHFGDGTRLSIL.

The V and J genes are TRBV12-3 or TRBV12-4 and TRBJ2-5; TRBD1 agrees at 8 bases. The CDR3 is made up of 12 amino acids. The V segment lost 5 bases and the J segment 5 bases; nucleotides outside the gene matches: 1. The CDR3 nucleotides read TGTGCCAGCAGTGGACAGGGCGAGACCCAGTACTTC. It encodes CASSGQGETQYF.

The count of this clone is one. V gene TRBV30 combines with J gene TRBJ1-2; the D gene is possibly TRBD1 (6 bases). V dropped 0 bases and J dropped 4 bases, with 21 bases sitting between them. The CDR3 length is 17 residues. The germline gives CDR1 GTSNPN, CDR2 SVGIG (reference sequence). The CDR3: CAWSVRTLQGYGYGYTF. The CDR3 nucleotides read TGTGCCTGGAGTGTACGCACCCTACAGGGTTACGGCTATGGCTACACCTTC.

This clone was observed once. The chain links TRBV10-3 to TRBJ1-1, with D maybe TRBD1 (5 bases). Deletions cut 10 bases from V and 0 bases from J, with 12 bases between. There are 13 residues in the CDR3. Germline lookup yields CDR1 ENHRY and CDR2 SYGVKD. The CDR3 bases are TGTGCCACCCAACAGACAGTGAACACTGAAGCTTTCTTT. Encoded protein: CATQQTVNTEAFF.

The J gene is TRBJ2-3, the V gene TRBV11-3, with a tentative D call TRBD1 (5 bases). The CDR3 has 13 residues. V was shortened by 4 bases and J by 1 base, with 6 bases between the two germline ends. The germline V gene has CDR1 SGHNT and CDR2 YENEEA. The CDR3 is CASSSRGTDTQYF. The CDR3 nucleotides read TGTGCCAGCAGCTCCAGGGGCACAGATACGCAGTATTTT. The whole variable domain, remainder taken from reference TRBV11-3 and TRBJ2-3, is EAGVVQSPRYKIIEKKQPVAFWCNPISGHNTLYWYLQNLGQGPELLIRYENEEAVDDSQLPKDRFSAERLKGVDSTLKIQPAELGDSAVYLCASSSRGTDTQYFGPGTRLTVL.